One sample yielded the 9 T cell receptor beta chains listed below, sequenced in a study of blood T cells in healthy people across ages (dated by TCRdb to between 2015 and 2017). Library generation was performed with 5' RACE. The instrument given in TCRdb is Illumina HiSeq 2500. A second roughly 7 to 12 cycle PCR used a sample-barcoded 5' primer and a J-beta primer mix. TCRdb ran its own pipeline on the public reads, namely fastp trimming at Q25 and MiXCR clone calling, and kept in-frame beta chains. Records with the same CDR3 protein are collapsed into one entry carrying the most frequent genes and DNA. A total of 750,000 to 950,000 distinct CDR3 sequences appear in this sample, 20% to 30% of them only once. Together, the top ten hold 2.5% to 3.5% of the sample. Another study also made use of these data, one on T cells of mothers and their children.

Sample: blood. All receptors derive from a boy between 10 and 17 years old in good health.

The chain is built from TRBV12-3 or TRBV12-4 and TRBJ1-6, with 7 positions matching TRBD1. This CDR3 region has 14 residues. Unmatched junction bases numbered 10, after V lost 7 bases and J lost 10 bases. The CDR3 sequence: CASKSETGHSPLHF. The CDR3 DNA reads TGTGCCAGCAAGTCTGAGACAGGGCACTCACCCCTCCACTTT.

The rearrangement joins TRBV11-2 to TRBJ1-1; D is unresolved. This CDR3 has 14 amino acids. Germline CDR1 reads SGHAT; CDR2 reads FQNNGV. V was trimmed by 5 bases and J by 4 bases, leaving 14 bases between them. The CDR3 sequence: CASSTRTTSTEAFF. The CDR3 nucleotides are TGTGCCAGCAGCACCCGAACGACGAGCACTGAAGCTTTCTTT.

This clonotype was seen more than once but under ten times. The genes are TRBV20-1 and TRBJ2-3, with D unclear. The germline V gene encodes CDR1 DFQATT and CDR2 SNEGSKA (reference sequence). The germline V and J ends were trimmed by 1 base and 4 bases, with 12 bases remaining between them. This CDR3 contains 14 residues. This CDR3 is CSARVSGSADTQYF. CDR3 nucleotides: TGCAGTGCTAGAGTGTCGGGTTCCGCAGATACGCAGTATTTT.

This sequence joins TRBV12-3 or TRBV12-4 and TRBJ1-2; TRBD1 might be the D (6 bases). Trimming removed 2 bases at V and 8 bases at J, with 15 bases between. The CDR3 runs 14 residues. This chain's CDR3 is CASSLLPGVEGYTF. The CDR3 DNA is TGTGCCAGCAGTTTACTGCCAGGGGTTGAAGGCTACACCTTC.

The chain recombines TRBV7-9 with TRBJ2-5, with 8 bases lining up with TRBD2. The CDR3 loop spans 16 amino acids. Germline CDR1 is SEHNR and CDR2 is FQNEAQ (reference sequence). V shed 2 bases and J 3 bases; nucleotides not matched to a gene: 8. CDR3 sequence reads: CASSLLPAGAEETQYF. Written as DNA, the CDR3 is TGTGCCAGCAGCTTATTGCCAGCGGGGGCGGAAGAGACCCAGTACTTC.

This chain links TRBV12-3 or TRBV12-4 with TRBJ2-5, with TRBD2 identical over 10 bases. The J call may be faulty, since TRBJ2-1 better matches the DNA end. This CDR3 is 15 amino acids long. The CDR3 DNA sequence: TGTGCCAGCAGCGTAGGGACTAGCGAGGTCAATGAGCAGTTCTTC. It translates to CASSVGTSEVNEQFF.

V is TRBV5-4 and J is TRBJ2-7; D not certain. This CDR3 comprises 16 residues. Germline CDR1 and CDR2: SGHNT and YYREEE (reference sequence). The V end lost 0 bases, the J end lost 0 bases, and 13 bases lay between the germline ends. CDR3 nucleotide sequence: TGTGCCAGCAGCTTGGGAGGACCGCTGTCCTCCTACGAGCAGTACTTC. Translation: CASSLGGPLSSYEQYF.

Only a few counts were recorded for this clonotype. This chain joins TRBV2 and TRBJ2-3; no clear D gene. The CDR3 runs to 13 residues. With 6 bases removed from V and 4 bases from J, the gap between germline ends came to 11 bases. The germline V gene has CDR1 SNHLY and CDR2 FYNNEI. The CDR3 loop is CASSPRAADTQYF. The DNA for the CDR3 is TGTGCCAGCAGCCCCCGAGCAGCAGATACGCAGTATTTT.

Only a few counts were recorded for this clonotype. The chain links TRBV3-1 to TRBJ1-3, with D unclear. The germline V gene encodes CDR1 LGHDT and CDR2 YNNKEL (reference sequence). With 0 bases removed from V and 2 bases from J, the gap between germline ends came to 11 bases. The length of the CDR3 is 16 residues. CDR3 coding DNA: TGTGCCAGCAGCCAAGACGGGCTTTATCCTGGAAACACCATATATTTT. This gives the protein CASSQDGLYPGNTIYF.